The TCR beta chain under discussion was sequenced for a study of cytomegalovirus exposure and HLA in healthy donors. Whole-study results and caveats: In a later analysis, CMV-associated beta chains were mostly HLA-associated, it appeared.

On this clone itself: Its matching antigen is unknown.

The PCR was carried out with 60 Vbeta primers and 13 Jbeta primers. The data were produced by immunoSEQ multiplex PCR, yet TCRdb's version contains in-frame clones alone and is incomplete. This table holds around 130,000 clones, nearly 85% found once. CDR1 is SGHAT and CDR2 is FQNNGV in the germline V gene. There are 15 residues in the CDR3. V was trimmed by 6 bases and J by 3 bases, leaving 18 bases between them. The TCR was taken from a boy between 10 and 17 years old in good health and CMV-seronegative. This chain uses TRBV11-2 with TRBJ2-7; weak D call: TRBD2 (6 bases). The source material was PBMCs. The CDR3, as DNA: TGTGCCAGCAGATTCCCCGGGACTCGCCGCTACGAGCAGTACTTC. Translating it yields CASRFPGTRRYEQYF.